Below, one T cell receptor (beta chain) is given with its context. Assay used: immunoSEQ multiplex PCR; TCRdb lists only in-frame clones, some missing. The sample shows more than 200,000 clones, roughly 88% of them seen only once. This record comes from a study of blood T cell repertoires in COVID-19. V lost 0 bases and J lost 4, with 8 bases in between. There are 14 residues in the CDR3. Germline V lookup: CDR1 SGDLS, CDR2 YYNGEE. The V and J genes are TRBV9 and TRBJ1-3, with D possibly being TRBD1 (5 bases). The receptor was derived from a middle-aged woman who had recovered from COVID-19. The sample comprised peripheral blood. The CDR3 DNA sequence: TGTGCCAGCAGCGTAGAGTGGGGCGGAAACACCATATATTTT. This gives the protein CASSVEWGGNTIYF.